This section outlines one TCR beta chain sequence together with its context. Its antigen is still unknown. PCR was performed using 60 Vbeta and 13 Jbeta primers. Measured with immunoSEQ multiplex PCR; TCRdb has only the in-frame clones, and not every one. Of 87,000 or so clones in the sample, approximately 64% are singletons; the top ten hold approximately 3%. Likely unrecorded immune exposures existed in these nominally healthy donors. The data belong to a study of cytomegalovirus exposure and HLA in healthy donors. Background on the study: An early release of data contained roughly 86 million unique TCRs, which came from HLA-typed donors.

Study-wide points: Previous analysis showed most TCR beta V segments were productive about 87% or about 30% of the time. Specificity of a few CMV-associated chains for CMV antigens was verified in vitro.

CDR1 and CDR2 from the germline V gene are SEHNR and FQNEAQ (reference sequence). The CDR3 sequence is 15 residues long. J was trimmed by 3 bases and V by 5 bases; bases with no gene match: 6. The sample consisted of PBMCs. The clonotype comes from a man aged 55 to 70 in good health and CMV-seronegative. The chain is built from TRBV7-9 and TRBJ2-5; 10 bases are a match to TRBD2. The CDR3 region has the DNA TGTGCCAGCAGCCTTACAAGCGGGGGGGAAGAGACCCAGTACTTC. This codes for CASSLTSGGEETQYF.